Following are 21 T cell receptor beta chains from one sample sequenced in a study of T cells after yellow fever vaccination. MiXCR was run by TCRdb on the 5' RACE reads, yielding one entry per CDR3 protein. This sample yields about 26,000 distinct CDR3 sequences, of which 4% to 5.5% are seen a single time; roughly 34% belongs to the top ten. The sequenced sample was PBMCs, either bulk or a sorted T-cell subset (CD4+, CD8+, memory, or dextramer-sorted; not recorded which), obtained on the day of the yellow fever booster vaccination. Receptors originate from a man younger than 30 who received the YFV17D yellow fever vaccine.

The chain is built from TRBV5-1 and TRBJ2-3, with 11 bases lining up with TRBD2. Trimming cost V 3 bases and J 5 bases; bases outside gene matches: 5. The CDR3 sequence is 15 residues long. Germline assignment: CDR1 SGHRS and CDR2 YFSETQ. CDR3 sequence: CASSYLSGGGDTQYF. CDR3 DNA sequence: TGCGCCAGCAGCTACCTTAGCGGGGGGGGAGATACGCAGTATTTT. Looking up the rest from reference TRBV5-1 and TRBJ2-3 gives the full variable domain: KAGVTQTPRYLIKTRGQQVTLSCSPISGHRSVSWYQQTPGQGLQFLFEYFSETQRNKGNFPGRFSGRQFSNSRSEMNVSTLELGDSALYLCASSYLSGGGDTQYFGPGTRLTVL.

This clonotype was seen more than once but under ten times. The chain combines TRBV10-3 with TRBJ1-1; D unresolved. There are 11 residues in the CDR3. The V and J ends lost 3 bases and 7 bases respectively, with 6 bases between them. Germline CDR1 reads ENHRY; CDR2 reads SYGVKD. The DNA of the CDR3 is TGTGCCATCAGTGAAAGGAGTGAAGCTTTCTTT. As protein: CAISERSEAFF.

The CDR3: CASSPQVVIDTQYF. DNA for the CDR3: TGTGCCAGCTCACCACAGGTCGTGATAGATACGCAGTATTTT. The chain joins TRBV18 to TRBJ2-3; D not certain. The CDR3 is made up of 14 amino acids. Germline loops: CDR1 KGHSH, CDR2 LQKENI. The V end was cut by 1 base, the J end by 5 bases, with 10 bases between.

The table lists this clonotype with many counts. The chain recombines TRBV7-2 with TRBJ1-2; D ambiguous. Trimming removed 5 bases from V and 2 bases from J, with 6 bases in between. The CDR3 loop spans 12 amino acids. Per germline, CDR1 SGHTA and CDR2 FQGNSA. Here the CDR3 DNA reads TGTGCCAGCAGCCATTCGAACTATGGCTACACCTTC. Translated, it gives CASSHSNYGYTF.

A few counts support this clonotype. V is TRBV4-3 and J is TRBJ1-5; no firm D call. In germline, CDR1 is LGHNA, CDR2 YSLEER. Between the trimmed V and J ends, which lost 0 bases and 7 bases, there was a span of 13 bases. The CDR3 is 15 amino acids. CDR3 sequence reads: CASSQDPQGGQPQHF. CDR3 sequence (DNA): TGCGCCAGCAGCCAAGATCCCCAAGGAGGGCAGCCCCAGCATTTT.

V gene TRBV13 combines with J gene TRBJ2-1, with TRBD1 matching over 9 bases. Germline loops: CDR1 PRHDT, CDR2 FYEKMQ (reference sequence). V lost 4 bases and J lost 9; bases outside the gene matches: 4. The CDR3 has 13 residues. Here the CDR3 DNA reads TGTGCCAGCAGCTGGACAGGGGCCGGTGAGCAGTTCTTC. Encoded protein: CASSWTGAGEQFF.

The table lists this clonotype with many counts. The chain has TRBV12-3 or TRBV12-4 and TRBJ1-4; 9 bases match TRBD1. The V gene end was trimmed by 5 bases and the J gene end by 0 bases; junction bases not matched to a gene: 1. The CDR3 loop spans 15 amino acids. CDR3 coding DNA: TGTGCCAGCAGTCGACAGGGGGCAACTAATGAAAAACTGTTTTTT. It specifies CASSRQGATNEKLFF.

At least ten counts were recorded for this clonotype. This chain connects TRBV20-1 to TRBJ2-7; D uncertain. The V and J ends lost 1 base and 3 bases respectively, with 1 base between them. Per the germline V gene, CDR1 is DFQATT and CDR2 is SNEGSKA (reference sequence). The CDR3 has 10 residues. The CDR3 DNA is TGCAGTGCTAGAGTCTACGAGCAGTACGTC. Translating gives CSARVYEQYV.

This clonotype was observed a few times. The CDR3 bases are TGTGCCAGCAGCTTGTTGGGCAGGACCGATCAGCCCCAGCATTTT. Protein: CASSLLGRTDQPQHF. This rearrangement joins TRBV7-2 to TRBJ1-5, with D hard to call. The CDR3 covers 15 residues. CDR1 SGHTA and CDR2 FQGNSA come from the germline V gene. V gave up 3 bases and J gave up 5 bases, with 14 bases separating them. The variable domain in full, completed from reference TRBV7-2 and TRBJ1-5, reads GAGVSQSPSNKVTEKGKDVELRCDPISGHTALYWYRQSLGQGLEFLIYFQGNSAPDKSGLPSDRFSAERTGGSVSTLTIQRTQQEDSAVYLCASSLLGRTDQPQHFGDGTRLSIL.

There are many counts of this clonotype. The chain employs TRBV12-3 or TRBV12-4 and TRBJ1-2; maybe TRBD1 (5 bases). V was clipped by 5 bases and J by 8 bases, with 27 bases between them. This CDR3 is 17 amino acids long. The CDR3 region has the DNA TGTGCCAGCAGTCGCTCCGACGGGACCTACCCCTCGGACGGCTACACCTTC. This gives the protein CASSRSDGTYPSDGYTF.

This clonotype was picked up many times. The chain carries TRBV2 and TRBJ2-7; D is undetermined. Germline V gene lookup returns CDR1 SNHLY and CDR2 FYNNEI. Trimming cost V 7 bases and J 5 bases, with 12 bases left between them. The CDR3 is 12 amino acids. The CDR3 protein is CASTRHRDEQYF. The DNA for the CDR3 is TGTGCCAGCACTAGACACCGCGACGAGCAGTACTTC.

Many counts were recorded for this clonotype. This chain connects TRBV7-9 to TRBJ1-1; D is ambiguous. The V and J ends lost 2 bases and 1 base respectively, with 8 bases between them. Germline assignment: CDR1 SEHNR and CDR2 FQNEAQ (reference sequence). The CDR3 covers 14 residues. The CDR3 region is CASSLTDKNTEAFF. In DNA form, the CDR3 reads TGTGCCAGCAGCTTAACAGACAAGAACACTGAAGCTTTCTTT.

This clonotype was observed a handful of times. The V call is TRBV7-8, the J call TRBJ1-4; TRBD1 aligns across 10 bases. The CDR3 has 16 amino acids. Germline trimming cut 5 bases from V and 8 bases from J; bases unmatched to any gene: 11. From germline, CDR1 is SGHVS and CDR2 FQNEAQ. CDR3: CASSGRQGAWREKLFF. DNA for the CDR3: TGTGCCAGCAGCGGCCGACAGGGGGCATGGAGAGAAAAACTGTTTTTT.

This clonotype has ten or more counts. This chain uses TRBV7-9 with TRBJ1-2; tentatively, D is TRBD1 (6 bases). The V gene's germline CDR1 is SEHNR and CDR2 FQNEAQ (reference sequence). Trimming removed 7 bases at V and 4 bases at J, with 19 bases between. The CDR3 loop spans 15 amino acids. The CDR3 is CASNPGSAGAYGYTF. The CDR3 DNA follows: TGTGCCAGCAACCCAGGCTCGGCAGGGGCCTATGGCTACACCTTC.

There are a few counts of this clonotype. J is TRBJ2-1 and V is TRBV7-2; perhaps TRBD2 as D (6 bases). Between the trimmed V and J ends, which lost 6 bases and 3 bases, there was a span of 12 bases. Germline V gene data show CDR1 as SGHTA and CDR2 as FQGNSA. The CDR3 has 14 residues. The CDR3 coding sequence is TGTGCCAGCAGGGGGCGGGGCTACTACAATGAGCAGTTCTTC. It encodes CASRGRGYYNEQFF.

This clonotype was recorded many times. The chain employs TRBV6-5 and TRBJ1-6; D not resolved. Trimming left V 0 bases short and J 10 bases short, with 13 bases between. The CDR3 contains 15 residues. Looked up from germline, CDR1 is MNHEY and CDR2 is SVGAGI. CDR3 sequence: CASSYSGQEGSPLHF. The CDR3 DNA follows: TGTGCCAGCAGTTACTCGGGCCAGGAGGGATCACCCCTCCACTTT.

The sample holds a few counts of this clonotype. V and J are TRBV7-6 and TRBJ1-1, with D possibly TRBD1 on 5 matching bases. The CDR3 extends over 15 amino acids. Germline-derived CDR1 and CDR2 are SGHVS and FNYEAQ. V lost 1 base, J lost 4 bases, and 13 bases lay in between. The CDR3, as DNA: TGTGCCAGCAGCTTAGGCTCCACAGGTAGCACTGAAGCTTTCTTT. Translation: CASSLGSTGSTEAFF.

There are many counts of this clonotype. The chain uses TRBV5-1 and TRBJ1-2; a possible D gene is TRBD1 (6 bases). This CDR3 spans 13 amino acids. Germline loops: CDR1 SGHRS, CDR2 YFSETQ. V gave up 5 bases and J gave up 8 bases, with 16 bases separating them. DNA of the CDR3: TGCGCCAGCAGAAATAAGGGGGGTGACGGCTACACCTTC. This codes for CASRNKGGDGYTF.

This clonotype showed up many times. The V and J genes are TRBV6-2 or TRBV6-3 and TRBJ2-5; no firm D call. CDR1 MNHEY and CDR2 SVGEGT come from the germline V gene. The CDR3 covers 12 residues. Trimming left V 6 bases short and J 4 bases short, with 9 bases between. DNA of the CDR3: TGTGCCAGCAGCGAAGAGAGAGAGACCCAGTACTTC. Translated, it gives CASSEERETQYF.

This clonotype was seen ten or more times. CDR3 loop: CSAPPLGGATDTQYF. The CDR3 coding sequence is TGCAGTGCCCCCCCATTAGGGGGGGCCACAGATACGCAGTATTTT. J is TRBJ2-3 and V is TRBV20-1; a weak D match, TRBD2 (7 bases). Between the trimmed V and J ends, which lost 6 bases and 2 bases, there was a span of 18 bases. The CDR3 sequence is 15 residues long. Looked up from germline, CDR1 is DFQATT and CDR2 is SNEGSKA (reference sequence).

This clonotype came up many times. The gene calls are TRBV7-9 and TRBJ1-5; tentatively, D is TRBD1 (5 bases). V shed 3 bases and J shed 3 bases, with 12 bases lying between them. The CDR3 contains 15 residues. Germline V gene data show CDR1 as SEHNR and CDR2 as FQNEAQ (reference sequence). CDR3 region: CASSFLGADNQPQHF. CDR3 DNA: TGTGCCAGCAGCTTTTTAGGGGCAGACAATCAGCCCCAGCATTTT.